This T cell receptor (beta chain) appears in the sequencing data of a study of CD8 T cells in Susac syndrome. Regarding this clonotype: Its cognate antigen is unknown.

Points from the study as a whole: The study acknowledged a relatively small number of individuals in its TCR sequencing and HLA analysis.

RNA amounts of about 0.5 to 1 ug underwent reverse transcription with random hexamers. Each CDR3 protein gets one entry after TCRdb re-called the immunoSEQ multiplex PCR reads with MiXCR. The table has about 110,000 distinct CDR3 sequences, around 97% seen once; the top ten hold roughly 0.099%. Sequenced input: CD4+ T cells from PBMCs. The TCR comes from a human donor in good health.

CDR3 coding DNA: TGTGCCAGCAGCTTGGGGGATTACAGGCAGATCTACGAGCAGTACTTC. Its protein product is CASSLGDYRQIYEQYF. V usage is TRBV5-6 and J usage is TRBJ2-7; D perhaps matches TRBD1 (5 bases). Germline CDR1 SGHDT, CDR2 YYEEEE. The CDR3 is 16 amino acids. The V end lost 0 bases, the J end lost 3 bases, and 16 bases lay between the germline ends. Combining the CDR3 with reference TRBV5-6 and TRBJ2-7 gives the whole variable domain DAGVTQSPTHLIKTRGQQVTLRCSPKSGHDTVSWYQQALGQGPQFIFQYYEEEERQRGNFPDRFSGHQFPNYSSELNVNALLLGDSALYLCASSLGDYRQIYEQYFGPGTRLTVT.